The entry below describes one T cell receptor (beta chain). Generated by immunoSEQ multiplex PCR, the TCRdb table keeps only in-frame clones and is missing some. This table has 50,000 to 60,000 clones, roughly 80% appearing once. This specimen comes from a study of OX40 agonist ivuxolimab in advanced cancers. This specimen was CD4+ or CD8+ T cells sorted from blood, taken in a trial of the OX40 agonist ivuxolimab. This TCR derives from an adult with an advanced solid tumor such as melanoma, head and neck, liver or kidney cancer.

The CDR3 protein is CASTQKFNEQFF. The CDR3 DNA reads as TGTGCCAGCACACAGAAGTTCAATGAGCAGTTCTTC. The rearrangement uses TRBV11-3 and TRBJ2-1; D unclear. The germline V gene has CDR1 SGHNT and CDR2 YENEEA. This CDR3 region has 12 residues. V lost 7 bases to trimming and J lost 6 bases, with 10 bases between them. The variable domain in full, completed from reference TRBV11-3 and TRBJ2-1, reads EAGVVQSPRYKIIEKKQPVAFWCNPISGHNTLYWYLQNLGQGPELLIRYENEEAVDDSQLPKDRFSAERLKGVDSTLKIQPAELGDSAVYLCASTQKFNEQFFGPGTRLTVL.